This T cell receptor (beta chain) is from a study of blood T cell repertoires in COVID-19. In the study overall: From T cells, B-cell-depleted T cells, or PBMCs came the material, which was cDNA or gDNA.

Comment on this clone: Other DNA sequences in this specimen translate into the identical CDR3.

This table comes from immunoSEQ multiplex PCR, and its TCRdb copy is limited to in-frame clones, with some not included. Counted here are 100,000 or so clones, around nine tenths occurring once; the ten biggest clones make up 3.9%. The germline gives CDR1 SEHNR, CDR2 FQNEAQ (reference sequence). Germline trimming cut 2 bases from V and 2 bases from J; bases unmatched to any gene: 0. The CDR3 totals 14 residues. This receptor was identified in a woman between 45 and 60 years old in a cohort sampled during active COVID-19. This rearrangement joins TRBV7-9 to TRBJ2-7; 10 bases are a match to TRBD2. Specimen: peripheral blood. CDR3 protein: CASSLSGRAYEQYF. The CDR3 DNA sequence: TGTGCCAGCAGCTTAAGCGGGAGGGCCTACGAGCAGTACTTC.